The entry below describes one TCR beta chain. Its specificity is not known. The sample is drawn from a study of cytomegalovirus exposure and HLA in healthy donors. Notes on the study in general: Overall, approximately 150 TCR beta chains were annotated as cytomegalovirus-associated. A few chains linked to CMV were shown in vitro to be specific for CMV antigens.

Using immunoSEQ multiplex PCR, the repertoire was profiled, and TCRdb retains in-frame clones only, with some absent. Of fewer than 400,000 clones listed, 70% to 90% are singletons. Separation from the roughly 670-subject first cohort characterized the 120-subject validation cohort, to which the donors belonged. Germline CDR1 MNHNS, CDR2 SASEGT. The CDR3 spans 13 residues. Trimming shortened V by 6 bases and J by 6 bases, and 14 bases separated the two germline ends. This clonotype was obtained from a woman under 30 in good health and CMV-seronegative. The sample comprised PBMCs. The chain uses TRBV6-1 and TRBJ1-2; tentatively, D is TRBD1 (5 bases). CDR3 in amino acids: CASSSGQGDGYTF. In DNA form, the CDR3 reads TGTGCCAGCAGCTCAGGGCAGGGCGATGGCTACACCTTC.